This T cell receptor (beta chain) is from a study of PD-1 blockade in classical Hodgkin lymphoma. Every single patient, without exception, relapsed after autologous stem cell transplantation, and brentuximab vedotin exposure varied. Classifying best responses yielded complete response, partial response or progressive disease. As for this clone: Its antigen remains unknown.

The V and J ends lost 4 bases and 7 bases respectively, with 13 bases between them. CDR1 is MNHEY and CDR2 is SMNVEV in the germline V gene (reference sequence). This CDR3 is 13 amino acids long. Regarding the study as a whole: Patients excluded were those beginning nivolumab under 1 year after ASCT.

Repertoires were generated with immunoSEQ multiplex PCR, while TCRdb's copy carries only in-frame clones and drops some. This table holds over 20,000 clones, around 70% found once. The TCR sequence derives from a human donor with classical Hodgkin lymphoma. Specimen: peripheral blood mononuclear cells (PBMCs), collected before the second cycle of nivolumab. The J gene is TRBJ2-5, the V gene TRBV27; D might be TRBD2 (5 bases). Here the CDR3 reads CASSSGLAGTQYF. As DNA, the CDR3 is TGTGCCAGCAGTTCAGGACTGGCTGGGACCCAGTACTTC.